The sequence of this T cell receptor beta chain was determined in a study of Ad26.COV2.S vaccination and SARS-CoV-2 variants. The sample's treatment: some 20 received Ad26.COV2.S at low or high dose, single or two shots; several received placebo; per-sample allocation not given. Vaccine and placebo recipients were sampled on day 63 after the first injection. The germline V gene encodes CDR1 MNHEY and CDR2 SVGEGT. Trimming took off 6 bases at V and 0 bases at J, with 15 bases between the two ends. CDR3 length: 15 amino acids. The assay was immunoSEQ multiplex PCR, and TCRdb's table has in-frame clones only and misses some. The sample lists around 270,000 clones, roughly 87% seen once, with 2.9% in the top ten.

This clonotype originated in a person aged 18-60 years who received the Ad26.COV2.S COVID-19 vaccine or a placebo. The sequencing here drew on peripheral blood, taken in a trial of Ad26.COV2.S vaccine versus placebo. The chain uses TRBV6-2 or TRBV6-3 and TRBJ2-7; weak D call: TRBD2 (5 bases). The chain's CDR3 is CASSSSGVSSYEQYF. The CDR3 nucleotides read TGTGCCAGCAGCTCCTCCGGGGTGAGCTCCTACGAGCAGTACTTC.